The 13 T cell receptor beta chains presented below share a single source sample, sequenced in a study of cytomegalovirus exposure and HLA in healthy donors. A multiplex PCR was run with 60 Vbeta primers and 13 Jbeta primers. Sequenced by immunoSEQ multiplex PCR; TCRdb stores in-frame clones only, minus some. The data show some 170,000 clones, just over 70% seen once. Sequencing was carried out using PBMCs. The receptors shown here come from a human donor in good health.

This sequence joins TRBV2 and TRBJ1-3, with D perhaps matching TRBD1 (5 bases). The germline gives CDR1 SNHLY, CDR2 FYNNEI. The length of the CDR3 is 15 residues. Trimming took 5 bases from V and 0 from J, leaving 11 bases between them. This chain's CDR3 is CASSKDISSGNTIYF. The CDR3 bases are TGTGCCAGCAGTAAGGACATCAGCTCTGGAAACACCATATATTTT.

In its sample, this clone was seen a few times. This chain joins TRBV6-1 and TRBJ1-1; tentative D call: TRBD1 (6 bases). Trimming stripped 8 bases from V and 5 bases from J, with 18 bases between. The CDR3 runs to 14 residues. From germline, CDR1 is MNHNS and CDR2 SASEGT. The CDR3 sequence is CASGGHRVGTEAFF. CDR3 sequence (DNA): TGTGCCAGCGGGGGCCACAGGGTAGGTACTGAAGCTTTCTTT.

V gene TRBV25-1 combines with J gene TRBJ2-3, with 8 positions matching TRBD2. The J segment lost 3 bases and the V segment lost 2 bases, leaving 4 bases of the junction unmatched. The CDR3 length is 15 residues. The V gene's germline CDR1 is MGHDK and CDR2 SYGVNS. The CDR3 bases are TGTGCCAGCAGTGAACCGGGGGGGCTGACAGATACGCAGTATTTT. Its protein is CASSEPGGLTDTQYF.

DNA for the CDR3: TGTGCCAGCGGAGAGAACAGGGAAAATGAAGCTTTCTTT. Protein: CASGENRENEAFF. J is TRBJ1-1 and V is TRBV2; tentative D call: TRBD1 (6 bases). V gave up 8 bases and J gave up 7 bases, with 17 bases separating them. Per the germline V gene, CDR1 is SNHLY and CDR2 is FYNNEI. This CDR3 has 13 amino acids.

V gene TRBV29-1 combines with J gene TRBJ2-2; 8 bases are a match to TRBD1. CDR3 length equals 16 residues. The junction had 6 bases not matched to a gene; V was cut back by 3 bases and J by 0 bases. The germline V gene has CDR1 SQVTM and CDR2 ANQGSEA. The CDR3 loop is CSVEREQGANTGELFF. The CDR3 bases are TGCAGCGTTGAGCGTGAACAGGGGGCGAACACCGGGGAGCTGTTTTTT.

This clone was counted once. V gene TRBV5-4 combines with J gene TRBJ2-1; TRBD2 is a possible D gene (5 bases). CDR1 is SGHNT, CDR2 YYREEE, per germline (reference sequence). CDR3 length equals 12 residues. Trimming cost V 0 bases and J 9 bases, with 7 bases left between them. CDR3 residues: CASSLAGSEQFF. The CDR3 DNA follows: TGTGCCAGCAGCTTGGCTGGGAGTGAGCAGTTCTTC.

This CDR3 reads CASSQDLSAQYGYTF. CDR3 bases: TGTGCCAGCAGCCAAGATCTGAGCGCCCAATATGGCTACACCTTC. The chain carries TRBV14 and TRBJ1-2, with D uncertain. CDR3 length equals 15 residues. Looked up from germline, CDR1 is SGHDN and CDR2 is FVKESK. V was pared by 0 bases and J by 5 bases, with 13 bases between.

The V and J genes are TRBV2 and TRBJ2-3; TRBD2 matches at 15 bases. This CDR3 is 16 amino acids long. V lost 5 bases, J lost 8 bases, and 8 bases stayed unmatched. Germline V gives CDR1 SNHLY, CDR2 FYNNEI. The CDR3: CASSPGLAGGRGTQYF. The DNA for the CDR3 is TGTGCCAGCAGTCCCGGACTAGCGGGGGGGCGGGGTACGCAGTATTTT.

The V and J genes are TRBV6-5 and TRBJ1-1, with TRBD1 as a possible D gene (5 bases). The V end lost 0 bases, the J end lost 3 bases, and 8 bases lay between the germline ends. The CDR3 has 14 amino acids. Germline lookup yields CDR1 MNHEY and CDR2 SVGAGI. The CDR3 nucleotides are TGTGCCAGCAGTTACTCGAAGGGGCACACTGAAGCTTTCTTT. Translation gives CASSYSKGHTEAFF.

The sample holds a few counts of this clone. The V call is TRBV5-1, the J call TRBJ2-3; 7 bases are shared with TRBD1. This CDR3 region has 14 residues. J gave up 6 bases and V 3 bases, and 7 bases lay outside the gene matches. Germline-derived CDR1 and CDR2 are SGHRS and YFSETQ. CDR3 sequence reads: CASSSGQAPDTQYF. The DNA for the CDR3 is TGCGCCAGCAGCTCTGGACAGGCCCCGGATACGCAGTATTTT.

The chain recombines TRBV9 with TRBJ2-2; TRBD1 agrees at 7 bases. There are 19 residues in the CDR3. Germline V lookup: CDR1 SGDLS, CDR2 YYNGEE. Trimming removed 0 bases from V and 5 bases from J; junction bases left unmatched: 16. In nucleotides, the CDR3 is TGTGCCAGCAGCGTAGCGACGACAGGGCCCGCGGTGTTAACCGGGGAGCTGTTTTTT. Protein sequence: CASSVATTGPAVLTGELFF.

J is TRBJ2-7 and V is TRBV5-4, with TRBD2 identical over 9 bases. Trimming at V came to 4 bases and at J to 13 bases, leaving 12 bases not matched to a gene. The V gene's germline CDR1 is SGHNT and CDR2 YYREEE (reference sequence). CDR3 length: 13 residues. The CDR3 coding sequence is TGTGCCAGCAGCATACCTAGCGGGGAGATCGAATACTTC. Amino acids: CASSIPSGEIEYF.

A single count supports this clone. This chain uses TRBV27 with TRBJ2-7, with 9 bases that match TRBD2. Trimming removed 9 bases from V and 5 bases from J; junction bases left unmatched: 8. The germline V gene has CDR1 MNHEY and CDR2 SMNVEV (reference sequence). CDR3 size: 13 residues. The chain's CDR3 is CASHPTSGHEQYF. The CDR3 DNA sequence: TGTGCCAGTCACCCGACTAGCGGTCACGAGCAGTACTTC.